This T cell receptor beta chain was recovered during a study of blood T cell repertoires in COVID-19. The overall study: COVID-19 samples collected from the United States, Italy and Spain covered acute and convalescent phases. The analysed material was cDNA or gDNA that came from T cells, B-cell-depleted T cells, or PBMCs.

This clone was seen a few times. Per the germline V gene, CDR1 is MDHEN and CDR2 is SYDVKM. Trimming took 7 bases from V and 1 from J, leaving 14 bases between them. This CDR3 has 15 residues. Original processing methods: Estimation of nucleated cell counts relied on the amplification of reference gene primers. Repertoires were generated with immunoSEQ multiplex PCR, while TCRdb's copy carries only in-frame clones and drops some. V and J calls and clone size are copied from that table; D and trimming were computed from the DNA. This sample has more than 60,000 clones, with approximately 92% found just once.

The chain links TRBV28 to TRBJ1-5; D gene ambiguous. This TCR derives from a woman in her 50s with active COVID-19. Sequences were obtained from peripheral blood. Here the CDR3 DNA reads TGTGCCAGCATCCCGCCGCCGGGAAGCAATCAGCCCCAGCATTTT. Translated, it gives CASIPPPGSNQPQHF.